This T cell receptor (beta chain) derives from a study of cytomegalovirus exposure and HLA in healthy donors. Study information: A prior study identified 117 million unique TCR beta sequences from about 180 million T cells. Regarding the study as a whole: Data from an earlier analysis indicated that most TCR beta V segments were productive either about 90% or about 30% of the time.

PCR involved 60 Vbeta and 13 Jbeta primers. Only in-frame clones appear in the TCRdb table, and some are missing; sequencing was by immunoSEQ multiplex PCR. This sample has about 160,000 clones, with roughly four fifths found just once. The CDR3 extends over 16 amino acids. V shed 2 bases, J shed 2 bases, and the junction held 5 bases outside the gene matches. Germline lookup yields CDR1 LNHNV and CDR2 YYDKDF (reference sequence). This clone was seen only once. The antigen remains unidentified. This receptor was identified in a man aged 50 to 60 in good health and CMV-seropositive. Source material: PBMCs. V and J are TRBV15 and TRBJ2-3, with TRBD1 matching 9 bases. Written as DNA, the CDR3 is TGTGCCACCAGCAGACCCGGGACAGGGCTCACAGATACGCAGTATTTT. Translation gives CATSRPGTGLTDTQYF. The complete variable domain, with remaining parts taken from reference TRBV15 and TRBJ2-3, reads DAMVIQNPRYQVTQFGKPVTLSCSQTLNHNVMYWYQQKSSQAPKLLFHYYDKDFNNEADTPDNFQSRRPNTSFCFLDIRSPGLGDTAMYLCATSRPGTGLTDTQYFGPGTRLTVL.